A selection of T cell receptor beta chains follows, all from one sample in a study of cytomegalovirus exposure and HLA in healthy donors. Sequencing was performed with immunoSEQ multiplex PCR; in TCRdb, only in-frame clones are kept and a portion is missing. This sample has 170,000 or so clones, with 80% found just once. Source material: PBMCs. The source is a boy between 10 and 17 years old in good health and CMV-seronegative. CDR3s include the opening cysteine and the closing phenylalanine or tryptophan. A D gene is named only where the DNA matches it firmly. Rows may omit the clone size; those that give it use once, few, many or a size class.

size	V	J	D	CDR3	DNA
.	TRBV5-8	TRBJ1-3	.	CASSTDSSSGNTIYF	TGTGCCAGCAGCACTGACTCGAGCTCTGGAAACACCATATATTTT
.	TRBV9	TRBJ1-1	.	CASSVDSWNTEAFF	TGTGCCAGCAGCGTAGACAGTTGGAACACTGAAGCTTTCTTT
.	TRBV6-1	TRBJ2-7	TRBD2	CASSKASGLSSYEQYF	TGTGCCAGCAGTAAAGCTAGCGGATTGAGCTCCTACGAGCAGTACTTC
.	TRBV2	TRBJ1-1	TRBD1	CASSKERDRGAEAFF	TGTGCCAGCAGTAAGGAGAGGGACAGGGGGGCTGAAGCTTTCTTT
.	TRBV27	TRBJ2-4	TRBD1	CASSLFRGRENIQYF	TGTGCCAGCAGTTTATTTAGGGGGCGGGAAAACATTCAGTACTTC
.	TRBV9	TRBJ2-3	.	CASSVDRGNTQYF	TGTGCCAGCAGCGTAGATAGGGGAAATACGCAGTATTTT
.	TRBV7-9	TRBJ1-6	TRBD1	CASSAGTVLYNSPLHF	TGTGCCAGCAGCGCCGGGACAGTTTTATATAATTCACCCCTCCACTTT
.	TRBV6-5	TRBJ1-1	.	CASRPGQPMNTEAFF	TGTGCCAGCAGACCCGGACAGCCCATGAACACTGAAGCTTTCTTT
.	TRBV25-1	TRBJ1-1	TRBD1	CASSIPGGRTAFF	TGTGCCAGCAGTATACCAGGGGGCCGGACGGCTTTCTTT
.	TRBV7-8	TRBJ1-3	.	CASSSRTTSFGLTGNTIYF	TGTGCCAGCAGCTCTAGGACAACTTCATTTGGTCTGACTGGAAACACCATATATTTT
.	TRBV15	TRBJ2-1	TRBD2	CATSRTSGSLALPYNEQFF	TGTGCCACCAGCAGGACTAGCGGGTCCCTTGCGTTACCCTACAATGAGCAGTTCTTC
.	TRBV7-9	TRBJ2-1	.	CASSLGPGPNNEQFF	TGTGCCAGCAGCTTAGGTCCAGGGCCCAACAATGAGCAGTTCTTC
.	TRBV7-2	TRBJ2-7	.	CASSLGGGQPYGQYF	TGTGCCAGCAGCTTAGGGGGCGGACAACCCTACGGGCAGTACTTC
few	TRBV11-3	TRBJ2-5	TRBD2	CASSFTSGSGVQYF	TGTGCCAGCAGCTTCACTAGCGGGAGTGGGGTCCAGTACTTC
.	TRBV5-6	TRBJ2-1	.	CASSRGARVYNEQFF	TGTGCCAGCAGCCGGGGGGCACGGGTCTACAATGAGCAGTTCTTC
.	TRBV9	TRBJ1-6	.	CASSVGADWAPLHF	TGTGCCAGCAGCGTAGGCGCGGACTGGGCACCCCTCCACTTT
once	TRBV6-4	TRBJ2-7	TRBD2	CASSDPTSGVKYEQYF	TGTGCCAGCAGTGATCCAACTAGCGGGGTAAAATACGAGCAGTACTTC
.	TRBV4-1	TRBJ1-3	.	CASSPNQGNTIYF	TGCGCCAGCAGCCCAAACCAGGGAAACACCATATATTTT
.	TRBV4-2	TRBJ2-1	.	CASSQDSHNEQFF	TGTGCCAGCAGCCAAGACAGTCACAATGAGCAGTTCTTC
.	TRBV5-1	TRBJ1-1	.	CASSLGFQALTEAFF	TGCGCCAGCAGCTTGGGATTCCAGGCCCTCACTGAAGCTTTCTTT
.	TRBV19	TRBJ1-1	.	CASSSSVNTEAFF	TGTGCCAGTAGTTCTTCGGTGAACACTGAAGCTTTCTTT
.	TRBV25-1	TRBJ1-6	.	CASSGPVPNSPLHF	TGTGCCAGCAGTGGGCCCGTCCCGAATTCACCCCTCCACTTT
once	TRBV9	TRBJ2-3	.	CASSSRDFTDTQYF	TGTGCCAGCAGCTCCCGGGACTTCACAGATACGCAGTATTTT
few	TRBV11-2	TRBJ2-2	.	CASSFASAGTGELFF	TGTGCCAGCAGCTTCGCCTCGGCAGGGACCGGGGAGCTGTTTTTT
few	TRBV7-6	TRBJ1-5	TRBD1	CASSPDRGQNQPQHF	TGTGCCAGCAGTCCGGACAGGGGGCAGAATCAGCCCCAGCATTTT
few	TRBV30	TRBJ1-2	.	CACPYRDSLSYTF	TGTGCCTGTCCCTACCGGGACTCCCTTAGCTACACCTTC
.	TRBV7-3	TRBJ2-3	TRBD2	CASSLSGLAGNTDTQYF	TGTGCCAGCAGCTTATCGGGACTAGCGGGGAACACAGATACGCAGTATTTT
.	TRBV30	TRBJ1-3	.	CASTGGTSSGNTIYF	TGTGCCTCAACCGGGGGGACTAGCTCTGGAAACACCATATATTTT
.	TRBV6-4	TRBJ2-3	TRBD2	CASSAKAGGTNTQYF	TGTGCCAGCAGTGCCAAAGCGGGAGGTACGAATACGCAGTATTTT
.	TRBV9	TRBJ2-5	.	CASSVGGTKETQYF	TGTGCCAGCAGCGTAGGGGGGACAAAAGAGACCCAGTACTTC
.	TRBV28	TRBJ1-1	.	CASRRGRNTEAFF	TGTGCCAGCAGGAGAGGTCGGAACACTGAAGCTTTCTTT
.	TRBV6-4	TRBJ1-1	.	CASSLSENTEAFF	TGTGCCAGCAGTCTCTCAGAAAACACTGAAGCTTTCTTT
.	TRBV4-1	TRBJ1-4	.	CASSREGAPGEKLFF	TGCGCCAGCAGCCGAGAAGGGGCCCCAGGGGAAAAACTGTTTTTT
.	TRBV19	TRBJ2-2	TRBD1	CASSAWWDRMGLGELFF	TGTGCCAGTAGTGCCTGGTGGGACAGGATGGGCCTCGGGGAGCTGTTTTTT
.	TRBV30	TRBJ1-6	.	CAWSASRFGSPLHF	TGTGCCTGGAGTGCCTCGAGATTCGGTTCACCCCTCCACTTT
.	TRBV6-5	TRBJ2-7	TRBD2	CASSSGAGGVSYEQYF	TGTGCCAGCAGTTCGGGGGCGGGAGGGGTCTCCTACGAGCAGTACTTC
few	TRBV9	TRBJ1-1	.	CASSVVTGKNTEAFF	TGTGCCAGCAGCGTAGTAACAGGGAAGAACACTGAAGCTTTCTTT
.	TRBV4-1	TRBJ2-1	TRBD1	CASSRTGQGTYNEQFF	TGCGCCAGCAGCCGGACAGGACAGGGCACCTACAATGAGCAGTTCTTC
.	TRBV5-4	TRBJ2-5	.	CASSLVISRETQYF	TGTGCCAGCAGCTTGGTGATTAGCAGAGAGACCCAGTACTTC
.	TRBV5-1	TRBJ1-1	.	CASSLGQGAREAFF	TGCGCCAGCAGCTTGGGTCAGGGTGCAAGGGAAGCTTTCTTT
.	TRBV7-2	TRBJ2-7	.	CASSVGPGLLSYEQYF	TGTGCCAGCAGCGTAGGCCCGGGACTCCTCTCCTACGAGCAGTACTTC
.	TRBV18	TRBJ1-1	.	CASSPPSTGEAFF	TGTGCCAGCTCACCACCGAGTACGGGGGAAGCTTTCTTT
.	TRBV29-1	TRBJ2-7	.	CSVEGLADSYEQYF	TGCAGCGTTGAGGGGTTAGCGGATTCCTACGAGCAGTACTTC
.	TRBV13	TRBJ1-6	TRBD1	CASSSRDSNNSPLHF	TGTGCCAGCAGCTCCCGGGACAGCAATAATTCACCCCTCCACTTT
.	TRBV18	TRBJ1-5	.	CASSPGGGGQPQHF	TGTGCCAGCTCACCAGGGGGCGGAGGTCAGCCCCAGCATTTT
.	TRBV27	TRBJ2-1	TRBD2	CASRARILLAGGLNEQFF	TGTGCCAGCAGGGCCCGGATCCTCCTAGCGGGGGGGCTCAATGAGCAGTTCTTC
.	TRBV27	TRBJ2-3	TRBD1	CASSWGDRGTDTQYF	TGTGCCAGCAGTTGGGGGGACAGGGGGACAGATACGCAGTATTTT
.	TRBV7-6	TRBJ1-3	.	CASSPRSGSGNTIYF	TGTGCCAGCAGCCCGCGCAGTGGGAGTGGAAACACCATATATTTT
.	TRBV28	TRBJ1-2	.	CASSFPTHGYTF	TGTGCCAGCAGTTTCCCTACCCACGGCTACACCTTC
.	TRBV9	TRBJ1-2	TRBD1	CASSGTGLGYTF	TGTGCCAGCAGTGGGACAGGGCTGGGCTACACCTTC
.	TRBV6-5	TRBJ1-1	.	CASSSRQNEAFF	TGTGCCAGCAGTTCCCGACAGAATGAAGCTTTCTTT
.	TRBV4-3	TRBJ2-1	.	CASSQGGGTVWDEQFF	TGCGCCAGCAGCCAAGGCGGCGGGACGGTTTGGGATGAGCAGTTCTTC
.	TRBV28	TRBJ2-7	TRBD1	CASSLPGQVSYEQYF	TGTGCCAGCAGTTTGCCGGGACAGGTATCCTACGAGCAGTACTTC
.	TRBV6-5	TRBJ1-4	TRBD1	CASSKQGGGEKLFF	TGTGCCAGCAGTAAACAGGGGGGCGGCGAAAAACTGTTTTTT
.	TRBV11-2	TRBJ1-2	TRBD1	CASSRSGQGDGYTF	TGTGCCAGCAGCCGTTCGGGACAGGGGGACGGCTACACCTTC
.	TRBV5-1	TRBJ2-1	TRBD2	CASSLESGGLEEQFF	TGCGCCAGCAGCTTGGAGAGCGGGGGGCTGGAGGAGCAGTTCTTC
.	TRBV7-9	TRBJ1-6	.	CASSLTVVGGYSPLHF	TGTGCCAGCAGCTTAACGGTAGTAGGAGGATATTCACCCCTCCACTTT
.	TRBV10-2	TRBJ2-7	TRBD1	CASSLTGLSYEQYF	TGCGCCAGCAGTTTGACAGGGCTCTCCTACGAGCAGTACTTC